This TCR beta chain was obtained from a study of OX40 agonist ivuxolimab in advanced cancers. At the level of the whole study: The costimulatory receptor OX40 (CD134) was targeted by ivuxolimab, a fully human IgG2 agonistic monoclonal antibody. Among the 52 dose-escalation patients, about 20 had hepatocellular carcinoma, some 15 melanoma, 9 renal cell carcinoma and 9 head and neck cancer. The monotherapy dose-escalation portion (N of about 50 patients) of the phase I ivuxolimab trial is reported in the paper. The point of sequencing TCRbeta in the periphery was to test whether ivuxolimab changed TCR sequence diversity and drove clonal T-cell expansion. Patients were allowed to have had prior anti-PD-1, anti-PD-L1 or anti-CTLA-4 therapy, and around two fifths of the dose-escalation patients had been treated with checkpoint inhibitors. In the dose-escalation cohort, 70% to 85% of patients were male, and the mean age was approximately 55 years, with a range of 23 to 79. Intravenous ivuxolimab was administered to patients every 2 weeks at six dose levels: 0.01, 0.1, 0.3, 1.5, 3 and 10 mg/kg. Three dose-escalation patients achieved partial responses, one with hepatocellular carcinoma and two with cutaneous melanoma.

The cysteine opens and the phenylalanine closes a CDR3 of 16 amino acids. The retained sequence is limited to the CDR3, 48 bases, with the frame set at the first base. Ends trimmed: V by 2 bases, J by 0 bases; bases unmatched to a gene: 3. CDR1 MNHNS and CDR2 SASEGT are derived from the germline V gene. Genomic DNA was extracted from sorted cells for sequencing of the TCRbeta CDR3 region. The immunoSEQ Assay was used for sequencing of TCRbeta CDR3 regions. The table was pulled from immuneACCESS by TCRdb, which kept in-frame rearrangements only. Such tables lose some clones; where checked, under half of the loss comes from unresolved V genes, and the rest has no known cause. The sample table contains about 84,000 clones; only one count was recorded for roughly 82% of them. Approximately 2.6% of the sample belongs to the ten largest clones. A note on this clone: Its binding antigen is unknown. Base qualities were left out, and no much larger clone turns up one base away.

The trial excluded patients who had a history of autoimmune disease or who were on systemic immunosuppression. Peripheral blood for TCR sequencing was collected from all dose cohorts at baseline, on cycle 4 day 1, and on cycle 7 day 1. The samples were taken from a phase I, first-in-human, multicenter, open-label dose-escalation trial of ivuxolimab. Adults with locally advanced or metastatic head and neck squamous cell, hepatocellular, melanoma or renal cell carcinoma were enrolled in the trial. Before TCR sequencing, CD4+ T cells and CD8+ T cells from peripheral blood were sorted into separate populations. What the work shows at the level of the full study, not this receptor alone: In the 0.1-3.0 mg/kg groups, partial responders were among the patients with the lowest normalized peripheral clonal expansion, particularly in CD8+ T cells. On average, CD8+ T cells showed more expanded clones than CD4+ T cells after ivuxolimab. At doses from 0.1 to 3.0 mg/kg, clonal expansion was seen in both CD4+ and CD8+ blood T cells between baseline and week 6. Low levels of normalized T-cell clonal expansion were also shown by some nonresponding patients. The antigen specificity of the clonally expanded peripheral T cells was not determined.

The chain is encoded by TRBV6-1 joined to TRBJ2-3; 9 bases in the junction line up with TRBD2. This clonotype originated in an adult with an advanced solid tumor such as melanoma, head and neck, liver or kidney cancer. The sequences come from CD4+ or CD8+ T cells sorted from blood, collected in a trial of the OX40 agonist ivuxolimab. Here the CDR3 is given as CASSESLAGSTDTQYF. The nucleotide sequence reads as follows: TGTGCCAGCAGTGAATCCCTAGCGGGGAGCACAGATACGCAGTATTTT.